These 11 T cell receptor beta chains were all obtained from the same sample, sequenced in a study of radiotherapy plus CTLA-4 blockade in lung cancer. Measured with immunoSEQ multiplex PCR; TCRdb has only the in-frame clones, and not every one. The repertoire includes under 65,000 clones, about 80% of them detected once, and over 6% sits in the top ten. The sequenced sample was peripheral blood, obtained from a patient treated with radiotherapy plus ipilimumab. The receptors were gathered from a human donor with non-small cell lung cancer whose response to radiotherapy plus ipilimumab could not be evaluated.

The chain couples TRBV7-2 to TRBJ2-5; TRBD2 matches at 11 bases. With 1 base clipped from V and 4 bases from J, the junction kept 8 bases outside the gene matches. The CDR3 contains 17 residues. CDR1 and CDR2 from the germline V gene are SGHTA and FQGNSA. CDR3 protein: CASSLGSSGGARETQYF. The CDR3 nucleotides are TGTGCCAGCAGCTTAGGAAGTAGCGGGGGGGCCCGAGAGACCCAGTACTTC.

This chain links TRBV5-4 with TRBJ2-3; 15 bases are a match to TRBD2. Looked up from germline, CDR1 is SGHNT and CDR2 is YYREEE (reference sequence). V was clipped by 4 bases and J by 0 bases; unmatched bases: 3. CDR3 length: 17 residues. CDR3 sequence reads: CASSPGTSGGSTDTQYF. CDR3 DNA sequence: TGTGCCAGCAGCCCCGGGACTAGCGGGGGGAGCACAGATACGCAGTATTTT.

This clone was observed a handful of times. The rearrangement joins TRBV28 to TRBJ1-2, with 7 bases aligning to TRBD1. Germline V gives CDR1 MDHEN, CDR2 SYDVKM. The CDR3 runs to 14 residues. V dropped 4 bases and J dropped 3; count of bases not matched to a gene: 5. CDR3 residues: CASSSRGSYYGYTF. The CDR3 coding sequence is TGTGCCAGCAGTTCCAGGGGGTCGTACTATGGCTACACCTTC.

Concerning this clone itself: One junction end does not reproduce the germline sequence, and a read error may be involved. The chain links TRBV5-4 to TRBJ1-1; D gene ambiguous. Germline-derived CDR1 and CDR2 are SGHNT and YYREEE (reference sequence). The CDR3 is 12 amino acids. DNA of the CDR3: TGCGCCAGCAGCCGAGGAGAGACTGAAGCTTTCTTT. Its translation: CASSRGETEAFF.

V is TRBV5-1 and J is TRBJ1-3, with D perhaps TRBD1 (5 bases). Looked up from germline, CDR1 is SGHRS and CDR2 is YFSETQ. CDR3 length: 14 amino acids. V shed 6 bases and J shed 1 base, with 11 bases lying between them. In nucleotides, the CDR3 is TGCGCCAGCACCTTCGGGGGATCTGGAAACACCATATATTTT. Translating it yields CASTFGGSGNTIYF.

This chain uses TRBV19 with TRBJ2-2; TRBD2 matches 8 bases. V shed 5 bases, J shed 5 bases, and the junction held 7 bases outside the gene matches. This CDR3 region has 15 residues. Germline CDR1 LNHDA, CDR2 SQIVND (reference sequence). CDR3 sequence reads: CASSGTGTRTGELFF. The DNA for the CDR3 is TGTGCCAGTAGTGGGACCGGGACTAGGACCGGGGAGCTGTTTTTT.

The CDR3 region has the DNA TGTGCCAGCAGTCCCTGGGACAGAGATCAGCCCCAGCATTTT. Encoded protein: CASSPWDRDQPQHF. The gene calls are TRBV6-6 and TRBJ1-5, with 7 nucleotides matching TRBD1. Germline CDR1 is MNHNY and CDR2 is SVGAGI (reference sequence). Losses at the gene ends were 5 bases for V and 5 bases for J; bases not matched to a gene: 6. The CDR3 extends over 14 amino acids.

V and J are TRBV5-4 and TRBJ2-3; no firm D call. The CDR3 has 16 amino acids. V lost 0 bases to trimming and J lost 0 bases, with 11 bases between them. Germline CDR1 and CDR2: SGHNT and YYREEE (reference sequence). Written as DNA, the CDR3 is TGTGCCAGCAGCTTGGGAGGAACGACTAGCACAGATACGCAGTATTTT. Protein product: CASSLGGTTSTDTQYF.

V usage is TRBV28 and J usage is TRBJ2-7, with D possibly being TRBD1 (5 bases). This CDR3 region has 17 residues. V dropped 4 bases and J dropped 2 bases, with 21 bases sitting between them. Germline CDR1 reads MDHEN; CDR2 reads SYDVKM. CDR3 DNA: TGTGCCAGCAGTTCGCCAATCAGGGATCCGATAACCTACGAGCAGTACTTC. Residues: CASSSPIRDPITYEQYF.

The chain has TRBV5-6 and TRBJ2-2, with 12 positions matching TRBD2. The V segment lost 4 bases and the J segment 5 bases; nucleotides outside the gene matches: 3. Germline CDR1 is SGHDT and CDR2 is YYEEEE. CDR3 length: 15 amino acids. CDR3 coding DNA: TGTGCCAGCAGCATCGGACTAGCGGGGACCGGGGAGCTGTTTTTT. Translated: CASSIGLAGTGELFF.

This rearrangement joins TRBV18 to TRBJ2-2, with 11 bases that match TRBD2. The length of the CDR3 is 15 residues. The junction had 5 bases not matched to a gene; V was cut back by 3 bases and J by 8 bases. Germline-derived CDR1 and CDR2 are KGHSH and LQKENI. The CDR3 sequence is CASSPGTSGSGELFF. The CDR3, as DNA: TGTGCCAGCTCACCTGGGACTAGCGGCTCGGGGGAGCTGTTTTTT.